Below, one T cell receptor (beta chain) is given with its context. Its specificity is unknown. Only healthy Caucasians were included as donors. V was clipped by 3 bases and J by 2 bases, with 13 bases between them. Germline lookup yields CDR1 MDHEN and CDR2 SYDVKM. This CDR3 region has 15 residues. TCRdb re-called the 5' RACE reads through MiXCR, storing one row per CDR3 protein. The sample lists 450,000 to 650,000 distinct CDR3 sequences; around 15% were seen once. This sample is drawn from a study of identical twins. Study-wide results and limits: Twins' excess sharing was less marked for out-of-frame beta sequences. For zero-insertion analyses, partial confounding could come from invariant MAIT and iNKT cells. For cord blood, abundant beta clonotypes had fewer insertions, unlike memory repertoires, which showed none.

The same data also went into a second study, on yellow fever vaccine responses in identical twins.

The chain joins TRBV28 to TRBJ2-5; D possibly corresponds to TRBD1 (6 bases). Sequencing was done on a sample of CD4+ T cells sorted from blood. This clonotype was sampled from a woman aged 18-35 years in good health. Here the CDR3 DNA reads TGTGCCAGCAGTTTGGAGCGGACAGTTCAAGAGACCCAGTACTTC. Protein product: CASSLERTVQETQYF.